This T cell receptor (beta chain) was obtained from a study of control samples from healthy donors and cancer patients. The CDR3 spans 14 residues. Germline V gives CDR1 KGHSH, CDR2 LQKENI. Between the trimmed V and J ends, which lost 2 bases and 1 base, there was a span of 8 bases. Measured with immunoSEQ multiplex PCR; TCRdb has only the in-frame clones, and not every one. The profile shows 100,000 to 150,000 clones, around nine tenths of them singletons. The chain links TRBV18 to TRBJ1-1, with D possibly matching TRBD1 (5 bases). Sequenced: blood. This sequence was found in a man in his forties or fifties in good health. The CDR3 spells CASSPAGRNTEAFF. As DNA, the CDR3 is TGTGCCAGCTCACCAGCGGGGCGGAACACTGAAGCTTTCTTT.